A single sample is the source of the 25 T cell receptor beta chains below, sequenced in a study of CD8+ T cells in alopecia areata. Following extraction, RNA underwent reverse transcription to cDNA, which served as the sequencing template. The repertoire was sequenced with immunoSEQ multiplex PCR; TCRdb's copy has only in-frame clones and lacks some. The sample lists around 250,000 clones, approximately 61% occurring once. Sequenced here: CD4+ T cells sorted from blood, sampled at week 0. The receptors stem from a human donor with alopecia areata.

This clone was seen ten or more times. The V gene is TRBV18, the J gene TRBJ2-2, with D tentatively TRBD1 (5 bases). The CDR3 is made up of 15 amino acids. Trimming stripped 3 bases from V and 0 bases from J, with 8 bases between. Germline V lookup: CDR1 KGHSH, CDR2 LQKENI. The CDR3 protein is CASSPDISNTGELFF. The CDR3 nucleotides read TGTGCCAGCTCACCGGACATCTCGAACACCGGGGAGCTGTTTTTT.

The genes are TRBV6-5 and TRBJ2-2; D unresolved. Per germline, CDR1 MNHEY and CDR2 SVGAGI. The CDR3 loop spans 14 amino acids. Trimming stripped 5 bases from V and 1 base from J, with 8 bases between. CDR3 protein: CASSLERNTGELFF. The DNA for the CDR3 is TGTGCCAGCAGTCTAGAACGGAACACCGGGGAGCTGTTTTTT.

This clone was seen once. This chain connects TRBV14 to TRBJ1-1; D is unresolved. V was shortened by 5 bases and J by 11 bases, with 15 bases between the two germline ends. CDR3 length: 12 amino acids. Germline V gene lookup returns CDR1 SGHDN and CDR2 FVKESK. CDR3 sequence: CASSVAGPSAFF. CDR3 nucleotides: TGTGCCAGCAGCGTAGCGGGCCCGTCGGCTTTCTTT.

This rearrangement joins TRBV4-1 to TRBJ2-7; no firm D call. The V gene's germline CDR1 is MGHRA and CDR2 YSYEKL. Trimming shortened V by 3 bases and J by 0 bases, and 15 bases separated the two germline ends. The CDR3 totals 16 residues. CDR3 residues: CASSHGDGRSSYEQYF. Written as DNA, the CDR3 is TGCGCCAGCAGCCACGGCGACGGAAGGAGCTCCTACGAGCAGTACTTC.

This clone occurred a few times. The rearrangement uses TRBV4-1 and TRBJ2-2, with D unclear. The V gene lost 5 bases and the J gene lost 5 bases, with 15 bases spanning the gap. The germline gives CDR1 MGHRA, CDR2 YSYEKL. This CDR3 has 15 amino acids. The CDR3 loop is CASSTPTLRTGELFF. In DNA form, the CDR3 reads TGCGCCAGCAGCACTCCTACGTTACGGACCGGGGAGCTGTTTTTT.

V and J are TRBV15 and TRBJ2-5; D not resolved. The CDR3 covers 15 residues. V was pared by 0 bases and J by 5 bases, with 13 bases between. The germline gives CDR1 LNHNV, CDR2 YYDKDF (reference sequence). The CDR3 nucleotides read TGTGCCACCAGCAGAGATCGAAGTCTCGGGGAGACCCAGTACTTC. This codes for CATSRDRSLGETQYF.

The J gene is TRBJ1-1, the V gene TRBV23-1, with 9 bases that match TRBD1. TRBV23-1 is recorded as an ORF, its role being uncertain. The CDR3 sequence is 15 residues long. V dropped 4 bases and J dropped 2; count of bases not matched to a gene: 5. The CDR3, as DNA: TGCGCCAGCAGTCGCCAGACAGGGGGAAACACTGAAGCTTTCTTT. It codes for CASSRQTGGNTEAFF.

The V gene is TRBV27, the J gene TRBJ1-2, with unresolved D. Germline V CDR1 and CDR2: MNHEY, SMNVEV (reference sequence). This CDR3 is 13 amino acids long. V lost 3 bases to trimming and J lost 8 bases, with 13 bases between them. The CDR3 DNA follows: TGTGCCAGCAGTTTGGCCGGCGAGGGAGGCTACACCTTC. Protein product: CASSLAGEGGYTF.

V is TRBV5-1 and J is TRBJ2-1; 10 bases fit TRBD2. Germline V gene data show CDR1 as SGHRS and CDR2 as YFSETQ. The CDR3 runs to 17 residues. The V gene end was trimmed by 0 bases and the J gene end by 4 bases; junction bases not matched to a gene: 7. CDR3 DNA sequence: TGCGCCAGCAGCTTGGCGGCTAGCGGGGGCCGTTACAATGAGCAGTTCTTC. Its protein product is CASSLAASGGRYNEQFF.

CDR3 amino acids: CSVEGPYGYTF. CDR3 DNA sequence: TGCAGCGTTGAGGGGCCCTATGGCTACACCTTC. The gene calls are TRBV29-1 and TRBJ1-2, with D perhaps TRBD1 (5 bases). CDR1 and CDR2 from the germline V gene are SQVTM and ANQGSEA. V was pared by 3 bases and J by 4 bases, with 6 bases between. The CDR3 is 11 residues long.

The V and J genes are TRBV4-2 and TRBJ2-7; 8 positions agree with TRBD1. Looked up from germline, CDR1 is LGHNA and CDR2 is YNFKEQ. Trimming removed 4 bases from V and 6 bases from J; junction bases left unmatched: 14. The CDR3 has 16 residues. Here the CDR3 DNA reads TGTGCCAGCAGCCGGGGTTCCTGGGACAGGAGGGTCGAGCAGTACTTC. Translated, it gives CASSRGSWDRRVEQYF.

The rearrangement links TRBV4-1 to TRBJ1-1; D may be TRBD1 (6 bases). From germline, CDR1 is MGHRA and CDR2 YSYEKL. V dropped 0 bases and J dropped 4 bases, with 15 bases sitting between them. This CDR3 comprises 16 residues. The CDR3 here is CASSQDVAGAGTEAFF. As DNA, the CDR3 is TGCGCCAGCAGCCAAGACGTGGCAGGGGCGGGCACTGAAGCTTTCTTT.

The chain has TRBV6-5 and TRBJ2-7; D gene uncertain. In germline, CDR1 is MNHEY, CDR2 SVGAGI. V lost 5 bases and J lost 2, with 10 bases in between. This CDR3 contains 13 residues. The CDR3 here is CASSPTNTYEQYF. The CDR3 DNA reads TGTGCCAGCAGTCCCACTAACACCTACGAGCAGTACTTC.

As regards this clone: A much larger clone differs from this one at a single base, so this may be a read error. The chain links TRBV27 to TRBJ1-2; no reliable D call. The CDR3 is made up of 13 amino acids. Looked up from germline, CDR1 is MNHEY and CDR2 is SMNVEV (reference sequence). Deletions cut 6 bases from V and 1 base from J, with 9 bases between. CDR3 bases: TGTGCCAGCAGCCCGGACGGTAACTATGGCTACACCTTC. Its translation is CASSPDGNYGYTF.

In nucleotides, the CDR3 is TGTGCCAGCAGCTTGGTGGGGGCGCAGACAGATACGCAGTATTTT. As protein: CASSLVGAQTDTQYF. The rearrangement joins TRBV7-3 to TRBJ2-3; tentatively, D is TRBD1 (6 bases). CDR1 and CDR2 (germline): SGHTA, FQGTGA. V lost 3 bases, J lost 3 bases, and 13 bases lay in between. The CDR3 is 15 amino acids.

J is TRBJ1-2 and V is TRBV30; D is ambiguous. The CDR3 consists of 10 residues. V was trimmed by 5 bases and J by 8 bases, leaving 9 bases between them. Germline lookup yields CDR1 GTSNPN and CDR2 SVGIG (reference sequence). In nucleotides, the CDR3 is TGTGCCTGGGTGAACCAAGGCTACACCTTC. Encoded protein: CAWVNQGYTF.

A single count supports this clone. The J gene is TRBJ2-4, the V gene TRBV30, with no clear D. V lost 3 bases to trimming and J lost 9 bases, with 9 bases between them. CDR3 size: 11 residues. Looked up from germline, CDR1 is GTSNPN and CDR2 is SVGIG (reference sequence). The CDR3: CAWRDVGIQYF. Here the CDR3 DNA reads TGTGCCTGGAGGGACGTGGGCATTCAGTACTTC.

The rearrangement links TRBV5-1 to TRBJ2-3, with D unresolved. Germline CDR1 is SGHRS and CDR2 is YFSETQ. The CDR3 totals 13 residues. V was trimmed by 10 bases and J by 2 bases, leaving 14 bases between them. As DNA, the CDR3 is TGCGCCCCGGCAAGGCCCGACACAGATACGCAGTATTTT. It is translated as CAPARPDTDTQYF.

This clone has a handful of counts. The chain recombines TRBV14 with TRBJ2-7, with a possible D match to TRBD2 (5 bases). This CDR3 region has 13 residues. Germline CDR1 reads SGHDN; CDR2 reads FVKESK. Trimming shortened V by 4 bases and J by 9 bases, and 16 bases separated the two germline ends. The CDR3 DNA is TGTGCCAGCAGCCCTACGGACTTCCCCTGGCAGTACTTC. Translating gives CASSPTDFPWQYF.

This clone is a singleton in its sample. The chain links TRBV4-1 to TRBJ1-2; 8 bases line up with TRBD1. CDR3 length: 13 residues. In germline, CDR1 is MGHRA, CDR2 YSYEKL. V was clipped by 3 bases and J by 4 bases; unmatched bases: 1. CDR3 protein: CASSQDRAYGYTF. The CDR3 DNA reads as TGCGCCAGCAGCCAGGACAGGGCCTATGGCTACACCTTC.

J is TRBJ2-2 and V is TRBV2, with D perhaps TRBD1 (6 bases). The ends were cut back, 8 bases at V and 4 bases at J, with 14 bases in the middle. Germline values: CDR1 SNHLY, CDR2 FYNNEI. The CDR3 runs 14 residues. CDR3 nucleotides: TGTGCCAGCCGAACCCAAGGGGGCACCGGGGAGCTGTTTTTT. Encoded protein: CASRTQGGTGELFF.

V gene TRBV29-1 combines with J gene TRBJ2-5, with unresolved D. The CDR3 contains 13 residues. V was shortened by 3 bases and J by 7 bases, with 15 bases between the two germline ends. Germline V CDR1 and CDR2: SQVTM, ANQGSEA. This CDR3 is CSVDTLSSGTQYF. CDR3 DNA sequence: TGCAGCGTTGACACCCTGAGTTCGGGGACCCAGTACTTC.

This clone was observed once. The V gene is TRBV4-2, the J gene TRBJ1-6; a possible D gene is TRBD1 (6 bases). This CDR3 is built from 17 residues. Germline CDR1 reads LGHNA; CDR2 reads YNFKEQ. Trimming pared 0 bases from V and 3 bases from J, leaving 12 bases between. Here the CDR3 reads CASSQELDSRYNSPLHF. CDR3 in DNA: TGTGCCAGCAGCCAAGAACTGGACAGTCGCTATAATTCACCCCTCCACTTT.

This CDR3 is CASSRKTGQGNTEAFF. CDR3 DNA sequence: TGCGCCAGCAGCAGAAAGACAGGGCAGGGGAACACTGAAGCTTTCTTT. The V and J genes are TRBV5-1 and TRBJ1-1; 7 bases match TRBD1. This CDR3 contains 16 residues. V trimming: 4 bases; J trimming: 1 base; junction bases outside the gene matches: 10. Germline CDR1 is SGHRS and CDR2 is YFSETQ. Combining the CDR3 with reference TRBV5-1 and TRBJ1-1 gives the whole variable domain KAGVTQTPRYLIKTRGQQVTLSCSPISGHRSVSWYQQTPGQGLQFLFEYFSETQRNKGNFPGRFSGRQFSNSRSEMNVSTLELGDSALYLCASSRKTGQGNTEAFFGQGTRLTVV.

CDR3 residues: CASNPDRMKTQYF. The CDR3 DNA follows: TGTGCCAGCAACCCAGACAGGATGAAGACCCAGTACTTC. The V and J genes are TRBV7-2 and TRBJ2-5; a weak D match, TRBD1 (6 bases). Germline V CDR1 and CDR2: SGHTA, FQGNSA. The V end lost 7 bases, the J end lost 6 bases, and 15 bases lay between the germline ends. The CDR3 sequence is 13 residues long.